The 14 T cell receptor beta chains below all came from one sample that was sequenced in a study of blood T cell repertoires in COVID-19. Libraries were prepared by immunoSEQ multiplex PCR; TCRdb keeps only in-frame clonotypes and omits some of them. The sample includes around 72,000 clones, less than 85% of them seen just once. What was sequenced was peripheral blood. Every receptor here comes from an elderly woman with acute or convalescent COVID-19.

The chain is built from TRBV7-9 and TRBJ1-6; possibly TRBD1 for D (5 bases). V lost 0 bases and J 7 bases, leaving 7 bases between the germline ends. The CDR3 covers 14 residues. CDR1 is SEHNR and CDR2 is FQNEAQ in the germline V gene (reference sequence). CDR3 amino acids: CASSLAGVNSPLHF. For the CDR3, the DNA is TGTGCCAGCAGCTTAGCAGGGGTCAATTCACCCCTCCACTTT.

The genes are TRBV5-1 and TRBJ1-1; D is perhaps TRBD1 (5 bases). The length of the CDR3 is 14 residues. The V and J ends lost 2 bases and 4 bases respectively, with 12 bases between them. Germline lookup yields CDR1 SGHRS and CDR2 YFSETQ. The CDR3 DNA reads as TGCGCCAGCAGCTTCACGGAGGGGACCACTGAAGCTTTCTTT. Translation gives CASSFTEGTTEAFF.

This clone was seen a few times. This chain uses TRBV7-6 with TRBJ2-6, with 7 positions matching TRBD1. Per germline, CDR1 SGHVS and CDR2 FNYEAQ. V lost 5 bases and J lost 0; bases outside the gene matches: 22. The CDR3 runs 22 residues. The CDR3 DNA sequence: TGTGCCAGCAGCCCGACTTCGTTTTGGCCGGGACAGCAATTCTCTGGGGCCAACGTCCTGACTTTC. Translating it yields CASSPTSFWPGQQFSGANVLTF.

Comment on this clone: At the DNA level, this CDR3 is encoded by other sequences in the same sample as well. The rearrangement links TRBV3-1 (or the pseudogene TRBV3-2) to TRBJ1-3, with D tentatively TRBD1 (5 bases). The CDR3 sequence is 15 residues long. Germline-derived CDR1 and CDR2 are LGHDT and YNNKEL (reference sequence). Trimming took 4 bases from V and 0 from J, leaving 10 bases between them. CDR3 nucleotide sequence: TGTGCCAGCAGCCCTACGGGGGGCTCTGGAAACACCATATATTTT. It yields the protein CASSPTGGSGNTIYF.

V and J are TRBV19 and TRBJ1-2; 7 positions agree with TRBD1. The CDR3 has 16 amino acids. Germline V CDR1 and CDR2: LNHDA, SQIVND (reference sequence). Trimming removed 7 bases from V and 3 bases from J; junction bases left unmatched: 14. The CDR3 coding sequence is TGTGCCAGTAAAGACCTCGGACAGGCGGTCTACTATGGCTACACCTTC. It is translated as CASKDLGQAVYYGYTF.

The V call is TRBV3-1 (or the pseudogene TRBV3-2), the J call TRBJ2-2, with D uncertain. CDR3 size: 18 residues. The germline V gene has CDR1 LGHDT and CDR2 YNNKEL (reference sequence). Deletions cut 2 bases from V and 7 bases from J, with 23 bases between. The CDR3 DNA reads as TGTGCCAGCAGCCAACCTCGGGTACTGGTATCGGCTGGCGGGGAGCTGTTTTTT. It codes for CASSQPRVLVSAGGELFF.

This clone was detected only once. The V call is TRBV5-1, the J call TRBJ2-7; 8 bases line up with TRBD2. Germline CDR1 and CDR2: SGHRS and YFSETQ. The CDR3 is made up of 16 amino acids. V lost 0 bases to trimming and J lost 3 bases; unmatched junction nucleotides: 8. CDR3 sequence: CASSLAVAGSRYEQYF. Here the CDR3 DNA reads TGCGCCAGCAGCTTGGCGGTAGCGGGGTCTCGCTACGAGCAGTACTTC.

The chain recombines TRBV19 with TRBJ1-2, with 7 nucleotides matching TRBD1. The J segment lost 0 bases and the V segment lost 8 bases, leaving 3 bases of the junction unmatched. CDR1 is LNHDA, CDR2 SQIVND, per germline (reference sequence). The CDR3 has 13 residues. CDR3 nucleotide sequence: TGTGCCAGTGAACAGGGGACTAACTATGGCTACACCTTC. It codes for CASEQGTNYGYTF.

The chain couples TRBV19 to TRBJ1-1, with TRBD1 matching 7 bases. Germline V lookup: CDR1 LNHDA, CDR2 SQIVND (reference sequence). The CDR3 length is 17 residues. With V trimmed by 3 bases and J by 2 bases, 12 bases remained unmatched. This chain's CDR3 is CASSIRGETGKNTEAFF. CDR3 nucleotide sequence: TGTGCCAGTAGTATCCGGGGAGAGACAGGGAAAAACACTGAAGCTTTCTTT. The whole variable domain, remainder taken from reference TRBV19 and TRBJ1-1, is DGGITQSPKYLFRKEGQNVTLSCEQNLNHDAMYWYRQDPGQGLRLIYYSQIVNDFQKGDIAEGYSVSREKKESFPLTVTSAQKNPTAFYLCASSIRGETGKNTEAFFGQGTRLTVV.

CDR3 nucleotide sequence: TGTGCCAGCAGCTTAGCCGGGGGAGGTCCCTACGAGCAGTACTTC. Translation gives CASSLAGGGPYEQYF. The chain joins TRBV11-1 to TRBJ2-7; D might be TRBD2 (6 bases). Germline V gives CDR1 SGHAT, CDR2 FQDESV (reference sequence). Trimming took 0 bases from V and 2 from J, leaving 11 bases between them. The CDR3 sequence is 15 residues long.

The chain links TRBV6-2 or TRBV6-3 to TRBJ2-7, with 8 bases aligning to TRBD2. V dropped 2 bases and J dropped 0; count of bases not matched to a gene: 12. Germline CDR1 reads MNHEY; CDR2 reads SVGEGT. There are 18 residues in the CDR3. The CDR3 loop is CASSYQDFGRVSSYEQYF. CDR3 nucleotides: TGTGCCAGCAGTTACCAGGACTTCGGGAGGGTCAGCTCCTACGAGCAGTACTTC.

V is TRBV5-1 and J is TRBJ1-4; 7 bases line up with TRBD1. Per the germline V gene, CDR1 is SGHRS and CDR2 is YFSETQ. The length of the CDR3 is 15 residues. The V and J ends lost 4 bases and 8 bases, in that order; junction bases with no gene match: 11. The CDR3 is CASSLPQGKYEKLFF. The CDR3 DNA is TGCGCCAGCAGCCTCCCACAGGGGAAGTACGAAAAACTGTTTTTT.

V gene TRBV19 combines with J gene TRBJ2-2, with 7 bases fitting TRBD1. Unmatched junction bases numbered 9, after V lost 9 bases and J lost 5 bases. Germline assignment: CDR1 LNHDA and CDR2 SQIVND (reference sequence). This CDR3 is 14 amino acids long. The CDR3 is CASRQGVRTGELFF. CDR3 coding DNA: TGTGCCAGCCGACAGGGTGTTCGGACCGGGGAGCTGTTTTTT. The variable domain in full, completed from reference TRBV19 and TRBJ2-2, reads DGGITQSPKYLFRKEGQNVTLSCEQNLNHDAMYWYRQDPGQGLRLIYYSQIVNDFQKGDIAEGYSVSREKKESFPLTVTSAQKNPTAFYLCASRQGVRTGELFFGEGSRLTVL.

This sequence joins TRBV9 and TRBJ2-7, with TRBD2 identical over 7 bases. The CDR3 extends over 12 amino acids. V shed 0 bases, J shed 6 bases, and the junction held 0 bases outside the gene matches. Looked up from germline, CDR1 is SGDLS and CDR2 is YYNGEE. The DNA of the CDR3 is TGTGCCAGCAGCGTAGGCGGGAGCGAGCAGTACTTC. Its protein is CASSVGGSEQYF.